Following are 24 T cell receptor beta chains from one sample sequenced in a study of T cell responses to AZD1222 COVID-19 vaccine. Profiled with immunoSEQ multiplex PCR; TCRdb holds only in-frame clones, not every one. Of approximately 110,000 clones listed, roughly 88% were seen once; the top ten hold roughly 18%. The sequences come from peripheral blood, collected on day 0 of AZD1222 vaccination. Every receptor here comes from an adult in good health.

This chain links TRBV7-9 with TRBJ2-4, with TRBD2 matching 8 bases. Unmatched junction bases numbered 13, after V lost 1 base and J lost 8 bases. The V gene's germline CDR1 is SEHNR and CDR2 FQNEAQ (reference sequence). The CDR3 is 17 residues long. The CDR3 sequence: CASSLGSGRGAEDIQYF. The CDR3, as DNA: TGTGCCAGCAGCTTAGGGTCCGGGAGGGGGGCGGAGGACATTCAGTACTTC.

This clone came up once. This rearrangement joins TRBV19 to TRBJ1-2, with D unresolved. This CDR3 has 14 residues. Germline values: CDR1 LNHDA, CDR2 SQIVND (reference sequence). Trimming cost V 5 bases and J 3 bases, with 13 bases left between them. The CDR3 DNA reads TGTGCCAGTAGTCCTCAGACGGGATACTATGGCTACACCTTC. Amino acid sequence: CASSPQTGYYGYTF.

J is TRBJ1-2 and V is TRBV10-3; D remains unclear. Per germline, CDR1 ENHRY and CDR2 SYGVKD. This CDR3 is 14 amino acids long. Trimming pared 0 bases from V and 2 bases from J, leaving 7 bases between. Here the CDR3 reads CAISESKVNYGYTF. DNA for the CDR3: TGTGCCATCAGTGAGTCGAAAGTAAACTATGGCTACACCTTC.

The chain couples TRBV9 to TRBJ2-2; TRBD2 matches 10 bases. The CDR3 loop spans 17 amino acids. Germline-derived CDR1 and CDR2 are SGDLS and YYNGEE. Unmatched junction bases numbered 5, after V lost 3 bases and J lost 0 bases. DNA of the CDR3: TGTGCCAGCAGCGGACAAGGACTAGCGGCGAACACCGGGGAGCTGTTTTTT. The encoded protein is CASSGQGLAANTGELFF.

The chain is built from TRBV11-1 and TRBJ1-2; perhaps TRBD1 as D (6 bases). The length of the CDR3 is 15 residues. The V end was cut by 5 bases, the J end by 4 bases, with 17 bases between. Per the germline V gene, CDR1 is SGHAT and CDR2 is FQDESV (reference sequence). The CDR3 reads CASSPRRRGGYGYTF. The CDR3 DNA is TGTGCCAGCAGCCCTCGCCGCAGGGGAGGCTATGGCTACACCTTC.

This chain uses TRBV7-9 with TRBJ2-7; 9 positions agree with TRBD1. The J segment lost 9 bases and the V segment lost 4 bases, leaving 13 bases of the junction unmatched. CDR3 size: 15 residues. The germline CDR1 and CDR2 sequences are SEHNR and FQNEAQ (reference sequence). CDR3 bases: TGTGCCAGCAGCTACCGGACAGGGGTTCGTTTTCGGCAGTACGTC. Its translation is CASSYRTGVRFRQYV.

The CDR3 DNA reads as TGTGCCAGCAGCCCCCCGGGACAGGGGAATGAAAAACTGTTTTTT. Residues: CASSPPGQGNEKLFF. The V and J genes are TRBV9 and TRBJ1-4; TRBD1 matches 10 bases. From germline, CDR1 is SGDLS and CDR2 YYNGEE. The V segment lost 4 bases and the J segment 5 bases; nucleotides outside the gene matches: 5. There are 15 residues in the CDR3.

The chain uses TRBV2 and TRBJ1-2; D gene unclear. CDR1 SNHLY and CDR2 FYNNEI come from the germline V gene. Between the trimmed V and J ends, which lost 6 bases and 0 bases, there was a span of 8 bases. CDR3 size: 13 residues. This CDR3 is CASRNEANYGYTF. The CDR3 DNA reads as TGTGCCAGCAGGAACGAAGCTAACTATGGCTACACCTTC.

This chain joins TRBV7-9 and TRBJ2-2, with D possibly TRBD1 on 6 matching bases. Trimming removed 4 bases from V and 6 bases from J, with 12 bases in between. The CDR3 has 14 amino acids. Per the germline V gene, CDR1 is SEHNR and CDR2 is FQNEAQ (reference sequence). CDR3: CASSSTGFAGELFF. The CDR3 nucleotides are TGTGCCAGCAGCTCCACAGGGTTTGCCGGGGAGCTGTTTTTT.

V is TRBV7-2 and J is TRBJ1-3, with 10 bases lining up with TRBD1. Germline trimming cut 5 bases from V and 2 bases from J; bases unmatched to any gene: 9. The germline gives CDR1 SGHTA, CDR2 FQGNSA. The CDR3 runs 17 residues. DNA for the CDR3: TGTGCCAGCAGCCCATTCCCCGGGACAGGGGCTGGAAACACCATATATTTT. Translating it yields CASSPFPGTGAGNTIYF.

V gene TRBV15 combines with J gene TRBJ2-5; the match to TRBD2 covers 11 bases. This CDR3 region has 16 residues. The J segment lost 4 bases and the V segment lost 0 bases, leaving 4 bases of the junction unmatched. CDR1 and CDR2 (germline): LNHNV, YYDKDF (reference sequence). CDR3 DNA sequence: TGTGCCACCAGCAGAGAACTAGCGGGAGTATCAGAGACCCAGTACTTC. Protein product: CATSRELAGVSETQYF.

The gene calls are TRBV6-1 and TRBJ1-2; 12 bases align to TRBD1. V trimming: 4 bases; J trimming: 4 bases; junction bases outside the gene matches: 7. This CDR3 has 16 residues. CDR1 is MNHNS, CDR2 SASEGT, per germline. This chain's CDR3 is CASSVSGTGGAYGYTF. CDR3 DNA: TGTGCCAGCAGTGTTTCCGGGACAGGGGGCGCCTATGGCTACACCTTC.

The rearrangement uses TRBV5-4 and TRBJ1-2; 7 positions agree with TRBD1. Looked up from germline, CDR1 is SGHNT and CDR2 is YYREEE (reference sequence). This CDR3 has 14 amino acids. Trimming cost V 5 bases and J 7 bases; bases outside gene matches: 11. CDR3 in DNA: TGTGCCAGCAGTTTCGGGGCGCAGGGGGGTGGCTACACCTTC. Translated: CASSFGAQGGGYTF.

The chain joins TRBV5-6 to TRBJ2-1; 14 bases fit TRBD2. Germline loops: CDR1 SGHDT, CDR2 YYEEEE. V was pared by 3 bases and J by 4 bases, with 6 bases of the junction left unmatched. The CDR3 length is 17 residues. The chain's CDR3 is CASSSRLAGGEYNEQFF. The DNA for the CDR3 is TGTGCCAGCAGCTCGCGACTAGCGGGGGGGGAATACAATGAGCAGTTCTTC.

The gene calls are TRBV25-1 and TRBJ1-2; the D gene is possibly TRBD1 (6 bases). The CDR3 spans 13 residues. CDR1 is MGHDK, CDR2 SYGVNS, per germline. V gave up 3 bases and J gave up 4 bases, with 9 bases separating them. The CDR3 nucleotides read TGTGCCAGCAGTGAGAGAGGGGGCTATGGCTACACCTTC. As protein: CASSERGGYGYTF.

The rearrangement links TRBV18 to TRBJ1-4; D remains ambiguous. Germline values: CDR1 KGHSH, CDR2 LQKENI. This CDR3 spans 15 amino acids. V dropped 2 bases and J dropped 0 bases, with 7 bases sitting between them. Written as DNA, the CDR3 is TGTGCCAGCTCACCATACCACTCAACTAATGAAAAACTGTTTTTT. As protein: CASSPYHSTNEKLFF.

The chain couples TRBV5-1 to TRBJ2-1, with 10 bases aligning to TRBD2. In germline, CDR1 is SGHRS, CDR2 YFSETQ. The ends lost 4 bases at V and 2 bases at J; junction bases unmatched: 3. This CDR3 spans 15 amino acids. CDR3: CASSASGSAYNEQFF. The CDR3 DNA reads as TGCGCCAGCAGCGCTAGCGGGAGTGCCTACAATGAGCAGTTCTTC.

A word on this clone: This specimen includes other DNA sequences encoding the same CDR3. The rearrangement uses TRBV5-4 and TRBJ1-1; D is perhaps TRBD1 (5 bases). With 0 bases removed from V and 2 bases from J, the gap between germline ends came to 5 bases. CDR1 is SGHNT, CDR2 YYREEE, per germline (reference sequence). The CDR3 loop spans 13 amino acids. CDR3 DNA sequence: TGTGCCAGCAGCTTGGGGGGCAACACTGAAGCTTTCTTT. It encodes CASSLGGNTEAFF.

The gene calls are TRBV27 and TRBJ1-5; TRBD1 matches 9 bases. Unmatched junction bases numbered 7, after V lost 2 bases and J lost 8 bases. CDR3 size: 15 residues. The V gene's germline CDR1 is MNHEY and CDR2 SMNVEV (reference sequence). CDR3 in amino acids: CASSLIRDRDEPQHF. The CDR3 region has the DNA TGTGCCAGCAGTTTAATCCGGGACAGGGATGAGCCCCAGCATTTT.

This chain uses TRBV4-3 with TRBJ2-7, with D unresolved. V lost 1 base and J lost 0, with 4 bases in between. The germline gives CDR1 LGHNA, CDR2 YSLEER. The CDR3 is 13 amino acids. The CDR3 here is CASSQGHSYEQYF. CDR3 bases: TGCGCCAGCAGCCAAGGACACTCCTACGAGCAGTACTTC.

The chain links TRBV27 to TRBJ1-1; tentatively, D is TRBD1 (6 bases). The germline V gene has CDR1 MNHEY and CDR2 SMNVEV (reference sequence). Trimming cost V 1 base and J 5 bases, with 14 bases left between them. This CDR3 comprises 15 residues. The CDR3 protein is CASSLWTQGGTEAFF. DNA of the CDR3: TGTGCCAGCAGTTTATGGACCCAAGGGGGGACTGAAGCTTTCTTT.

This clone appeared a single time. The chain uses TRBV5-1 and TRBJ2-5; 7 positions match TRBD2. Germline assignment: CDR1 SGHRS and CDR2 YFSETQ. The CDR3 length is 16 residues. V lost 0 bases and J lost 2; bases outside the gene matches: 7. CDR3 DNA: TGCGCCAGCAGCTTGGGTCTAGCGGCAACTCAAGAGACCCAGTACTTC. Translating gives CASSLGLAATQETQYF.

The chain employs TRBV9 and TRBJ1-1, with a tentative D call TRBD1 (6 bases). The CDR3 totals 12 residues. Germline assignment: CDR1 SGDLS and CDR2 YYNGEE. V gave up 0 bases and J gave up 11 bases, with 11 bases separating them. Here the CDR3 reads CASSVAGAGAFF. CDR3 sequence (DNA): TGTGCCAGCAGCGTAGCAGGGGCTGGGGCTTTCTTT.

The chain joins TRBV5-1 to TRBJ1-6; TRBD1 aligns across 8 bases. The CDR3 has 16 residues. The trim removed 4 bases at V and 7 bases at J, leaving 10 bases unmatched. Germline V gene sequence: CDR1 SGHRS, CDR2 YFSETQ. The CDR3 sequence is CASSIGGQGGNSPLHF. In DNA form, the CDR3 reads TGCGCCAGCAGCATAGGCGGACAGGGTGGGAATTCACCCCTCCACTTT.